The following is a T cell receptor beta chain sequence with its context. This entry belongs to a study of cytomegalovirus exposure and HLA in healthy donors. Primers included in the PCR were 60 Vbeta and 13 Jbeta primers. TCRdb keeps only in-frame clones here, not all; method: immunoSEQ multiplex PCR. In the table there are around 150,000 clones, over 60% of which are singletons. Germline loops: CDR1 MGHRA, CDR2 YSYEKL. V was shortened by 1 base and J by 5 bases, with 11 bases between the two germline ends. The CDR3 is 14 residues long. The clonotype was recovered from a woman between 40 and 50 years old in good health and CMV-seronegative. The rearrangement uses TRBV4-1 and TRBJ2-5; the D is unclear. Sample: PBMCs. The CDR3 loop reads CASSQADSRETQYF. In DNA form, the CDR3 reads TGCGCCAGCAGCCAAGCGGATTCGCGGGAGACCCAGTACTTC.